These T cell receptor beta chains were read from a single sample in a study of beta chain features in type 1 diabetes. The assay was immunoSEQ multiplex PCR, and TCRdb's table has in-frame clones only and misses some. In the table there are 860,000 or so clones, 15% to 20% of which are singletons. The sequencing sample was made of naive CD4+ T cells from blood. The origin of the receptors is a young woman in good health. Both conserved end residues are part of each CDR3. Each record gives: clone size, J gene, V gene, CDR3 length, D gene, CDR3 protein, CDR3 DNA. A D gene is named only where the DNA matches it firmly. For some rows the clone size is stated as once, few or many, or as a class when expanded; others skip it.

>.|TRBJ2-7|TRBV4-2|17|.
CASSQDTFDSGSGEQYF
TGTGCCAGCAGCCAAGATACGTTTGATAGCGGTAGTGGCGAGCAGTACTTC
>.|TRBJ1-3|TRBV10-2|13|.
CASTGTLGNTIYF
TGCGCCAGCACCGGAACTCTTGGAAACACCATATATTTT
>.|TRBJ2-7|TRBV9|15|TRBD2
CASSPRLAGSYEQYF
TGTGCCAGCAGCCCCCGACTAGCGGGAAGCTACGAGCAGTACTTC
>.|TRBJ2-6|TRBV4-2|18|.
CASSQLPQQGSGANVLTF
TGTGCCAGCAGCCAGCTACCCCAACAGGGTTCTGGGGCCAACGTCCTGACTTTC
>.|TRBJ2-3|TRBV7-3|19|TRBD2
CASSLTPLGSGSVGDTQYF
TGTGCCAGCAGCTTAACTCCACTTGGTAGCGGGAGTGTGGGGGATACGCAGTATTTT
>few|TRBJ1-5|TRBV7-2|17|.
CASSLALGREAYQPQHF
TGTGCCAGCAGCTTAGCGCTGGGCAGGGAGGCGTATCAGCCCCAGCATTTT
>once|TRBJ2-7|TRBV19|20|TRBD2
CASSGSRTSGRAEVSYEQYF
TGTGCCAGTAGTGGGAGTAGGACTAGCGGGAGGGCCGAGGTTTCCTACGAGCAGTACTTC
>.|TRBJ2-3|TRBV28|15|.
CASSLVREGTDTQYF
TGTGCCAGCAGTTTGGTTAGGGAGGGCACAGATACGCAGTATTTT
>.|TRBJ2-3|TRBV9|16|.
CASSTSGTTLEGTQYF
TGTGCCAGCAGCACATCCGGGACAACGCTGGAGGGGACGCAGTATTTT
>.|TRBJ2-7|TRBV27|15|TRBD2
CASSSLAGSSYEQYF
TGTGCCAGCAGTTCCCTAGCGGGGAGCTCCTACGAGCAGTACTTC
>.|TRBJ2-7|TRBV27|14|TRBD2
CASSLAGLSYEQYF
TGTGCCAGCTCGCTAGCGGGCCTATCCTACGAGCAGTACTTC
>few|TRBJ2-5|TRBV10-3|11|.
CAISQSETQYF
TGTGCCATCTCCCAGTCTGAGACCCAGTACTTC
>few|TRBJ2-1|TRBV18|16|TRBD1
CASSTRDRGFRREQFF
TGTGCCAGCTCAACGCGGGACAGGGGGTTTCGAAGGGAGCAGTTCTTC